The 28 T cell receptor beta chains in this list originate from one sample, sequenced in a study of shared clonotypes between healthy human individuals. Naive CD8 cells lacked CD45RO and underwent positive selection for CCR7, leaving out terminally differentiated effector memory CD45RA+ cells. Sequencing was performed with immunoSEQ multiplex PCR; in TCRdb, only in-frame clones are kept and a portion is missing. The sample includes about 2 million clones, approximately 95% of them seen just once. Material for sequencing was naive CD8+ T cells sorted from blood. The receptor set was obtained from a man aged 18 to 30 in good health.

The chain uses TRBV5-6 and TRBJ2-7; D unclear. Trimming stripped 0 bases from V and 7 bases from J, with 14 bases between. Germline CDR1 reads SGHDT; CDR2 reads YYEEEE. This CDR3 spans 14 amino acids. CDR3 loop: CASSLGDPPPEQYF. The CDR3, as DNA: TGTGCCAGCAGCTTGGGCGACCCCCCTCCGGAGCAGTACTTC. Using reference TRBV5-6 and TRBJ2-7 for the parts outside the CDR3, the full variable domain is DAGVTQSPTHLIKTRGQQVTLRCSPKSGHDTVSWYQQALGQGPQFIFQYYEEEERQRGNFPDRFSGHQFPNYSSELNVNALLLGDSALYLCASSLGDPPPEQYFGPGTRLTVT.

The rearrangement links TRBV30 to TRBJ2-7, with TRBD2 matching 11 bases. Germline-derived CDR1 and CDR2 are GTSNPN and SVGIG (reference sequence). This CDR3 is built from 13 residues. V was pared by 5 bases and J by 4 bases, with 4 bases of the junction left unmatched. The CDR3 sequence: CAWGGLAEYEQYF. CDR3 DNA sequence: TGTGCCTGGGGGGGACTAGCGGAATACGAGCAGTACTTC.

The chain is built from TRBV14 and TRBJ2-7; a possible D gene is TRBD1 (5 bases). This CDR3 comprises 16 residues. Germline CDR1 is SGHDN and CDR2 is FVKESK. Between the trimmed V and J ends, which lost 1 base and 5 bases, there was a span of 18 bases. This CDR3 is CASSQGTAARGHEQYF. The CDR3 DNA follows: TGTGCCAGCAGCCAAGGGACGGCCGCAAGGGGCCACGAGCAGTACTTC.

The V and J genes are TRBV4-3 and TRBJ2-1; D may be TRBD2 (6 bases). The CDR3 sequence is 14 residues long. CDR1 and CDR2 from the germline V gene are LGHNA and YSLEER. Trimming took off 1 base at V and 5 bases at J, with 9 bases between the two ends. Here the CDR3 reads CASSQVGGHNEQFF. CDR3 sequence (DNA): TGCGCCAGCAGCCAAGTGGGAGGCCACAATGAGCAGTTCTTC.

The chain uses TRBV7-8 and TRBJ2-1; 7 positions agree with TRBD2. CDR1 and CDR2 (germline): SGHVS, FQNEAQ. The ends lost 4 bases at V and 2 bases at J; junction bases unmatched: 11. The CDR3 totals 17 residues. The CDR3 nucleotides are TGTGCCAGCAGCTCCTACCTGGGACTACAGACCTACAATGAGCAGTTCTTC. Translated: CASSSYLGLQTYNEQFF.

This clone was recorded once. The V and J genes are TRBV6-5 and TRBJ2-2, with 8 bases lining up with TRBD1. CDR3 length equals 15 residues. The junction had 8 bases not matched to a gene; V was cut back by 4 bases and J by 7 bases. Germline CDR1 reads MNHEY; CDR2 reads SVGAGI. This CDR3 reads CASSWRPGGIGELFF. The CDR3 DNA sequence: TGTGCCAGCAGTTGGAGACCAGGGGGCATCGGGGAGCTGTTTTTT.

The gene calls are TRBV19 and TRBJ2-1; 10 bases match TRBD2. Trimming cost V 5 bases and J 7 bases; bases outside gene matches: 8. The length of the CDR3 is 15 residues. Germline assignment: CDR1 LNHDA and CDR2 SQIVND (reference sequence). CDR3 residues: CASSGWTSGTNEQFF. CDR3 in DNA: TGTGCCAGTAGTGGGTGGACTAGCGGTACTAATGAGCAGTTCTTC.

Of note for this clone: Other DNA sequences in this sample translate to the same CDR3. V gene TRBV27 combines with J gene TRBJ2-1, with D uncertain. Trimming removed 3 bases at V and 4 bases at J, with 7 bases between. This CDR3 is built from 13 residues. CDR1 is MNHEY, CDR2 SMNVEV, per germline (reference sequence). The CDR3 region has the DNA TGTGCCAGCAGTTTGTCACGGTACAATGAGCAGTTCTTC. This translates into CASSLSRYNEQFF.

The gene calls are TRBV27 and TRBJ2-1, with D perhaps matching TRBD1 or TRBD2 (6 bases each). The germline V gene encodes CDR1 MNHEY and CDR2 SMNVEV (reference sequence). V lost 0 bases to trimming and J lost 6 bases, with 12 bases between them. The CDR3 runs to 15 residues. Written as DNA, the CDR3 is TGTGCCAGCAGTTTATCAGGGGGAGGCTCCAATGAGCAGTTCTTC. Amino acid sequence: CASSLSGGGSNEQFF.

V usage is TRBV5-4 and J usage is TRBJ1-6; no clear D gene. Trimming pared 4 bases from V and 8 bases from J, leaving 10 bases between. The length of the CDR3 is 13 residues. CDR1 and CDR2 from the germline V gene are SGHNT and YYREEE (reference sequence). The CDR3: CASSPYMDSPLHF. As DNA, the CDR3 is TGTGCCAGCAGCCCGTATATGGATTCACCCCTCCACTTT. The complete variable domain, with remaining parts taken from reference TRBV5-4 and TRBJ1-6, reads ETGVTQSPTHLIKTRGQQVTLRCSSQSGHNTVSWYQQALGQGPQFIFQYYREEENGRGNFPPRFSGLQFPNYSSELNVNALELDDSALYLCASSPYMDSPLHFGNGTRLTVT.

The chain's CDR3 is CASSPQWGNYGYTF. As DNA, the CDR3 is TGTGCCAGTAGTCCGCAATGGGGCAACTATGGCTACACCTTC. This rearrangement joins TRBV19 to TRBJ1-2, with D perhaps matching TRBD1 (5 bases). CDR3 length equals 14 residues. Germline CDR1 is LNHDA and CDR2 is SQIVND (reference sequence). V dropped 5 bases and J dropped 2 bases, with 12 bases sitting between them.

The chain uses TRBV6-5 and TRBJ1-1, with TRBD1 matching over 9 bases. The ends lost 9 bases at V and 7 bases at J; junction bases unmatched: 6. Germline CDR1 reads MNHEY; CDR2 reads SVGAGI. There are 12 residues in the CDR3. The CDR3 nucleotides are TGTGCCAGTACAGGGGGCGGCGATGAAGCTTTCTTT. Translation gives CASTGGGDEAFF.

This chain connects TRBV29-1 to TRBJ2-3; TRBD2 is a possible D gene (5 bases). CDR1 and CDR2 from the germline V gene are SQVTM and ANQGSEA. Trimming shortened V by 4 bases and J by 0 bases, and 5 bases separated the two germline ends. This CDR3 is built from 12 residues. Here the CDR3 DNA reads TGCAGCGTTGCGGGGAGCACAGATACGCAGTATTTT. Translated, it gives CSVAGSTDTQYF.

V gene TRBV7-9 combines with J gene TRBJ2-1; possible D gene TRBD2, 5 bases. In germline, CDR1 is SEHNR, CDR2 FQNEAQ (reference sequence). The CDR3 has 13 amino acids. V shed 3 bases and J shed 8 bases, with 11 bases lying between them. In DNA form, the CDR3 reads TGTGCCAGCAGCTTCATCCACGGGGATGAGCAGTTCTTC. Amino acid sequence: CASSFIHGDEQFF.

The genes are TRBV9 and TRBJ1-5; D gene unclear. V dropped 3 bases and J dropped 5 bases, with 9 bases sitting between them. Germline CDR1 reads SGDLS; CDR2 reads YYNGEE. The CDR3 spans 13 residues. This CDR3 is CASSGWTDQPQHF. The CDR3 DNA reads TGTGCCAGCAGCGGATGGACCGATCAGCCCCAGCATTTT.

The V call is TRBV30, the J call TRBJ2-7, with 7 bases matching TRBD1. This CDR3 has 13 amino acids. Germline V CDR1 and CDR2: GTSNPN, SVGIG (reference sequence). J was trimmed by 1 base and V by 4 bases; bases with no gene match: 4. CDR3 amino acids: CAWTDRRSYEQYF. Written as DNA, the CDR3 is TGTGCCTGGACGGACAGGCGGTCCTACGAGCAGTACTTC.

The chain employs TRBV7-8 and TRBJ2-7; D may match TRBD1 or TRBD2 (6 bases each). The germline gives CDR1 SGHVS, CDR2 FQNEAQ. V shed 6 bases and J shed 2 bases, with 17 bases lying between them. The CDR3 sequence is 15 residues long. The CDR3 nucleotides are TGTGCCAGCAGTCAGCCGGGGGCGAGAACCTACGAGCAGTACTTC. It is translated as CASSQPGARTYEQYF.

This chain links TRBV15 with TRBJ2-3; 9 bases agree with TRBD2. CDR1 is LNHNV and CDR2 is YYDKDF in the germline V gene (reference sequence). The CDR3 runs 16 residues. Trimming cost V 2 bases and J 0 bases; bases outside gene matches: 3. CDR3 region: CATSRWREGSTDTQYF. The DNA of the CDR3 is TGTGCCACCAGCAGATGGCGGGAGGGAAGCACAGATACGCAGTATTTT.

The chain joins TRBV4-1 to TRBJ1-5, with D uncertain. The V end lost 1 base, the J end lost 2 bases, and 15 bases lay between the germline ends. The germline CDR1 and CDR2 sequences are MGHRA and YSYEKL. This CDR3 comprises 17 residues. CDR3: CASSQVWAVQRNQPQHF. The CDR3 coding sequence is TGCGCCAGCAGCCAAGTGTGGGCCGTTCAGCGCAATCAGCCCCAGCATTTT.

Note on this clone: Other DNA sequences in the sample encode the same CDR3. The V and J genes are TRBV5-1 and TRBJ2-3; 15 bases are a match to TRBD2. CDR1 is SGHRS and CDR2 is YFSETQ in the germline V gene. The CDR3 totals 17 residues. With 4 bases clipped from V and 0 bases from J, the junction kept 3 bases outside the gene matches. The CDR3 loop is CASSPGTSGGSTDTQYF. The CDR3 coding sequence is TGCGCCAGCAGCCCGGGGACTAGCGGGGGGAGCACAGATACGCAGTATTTT.

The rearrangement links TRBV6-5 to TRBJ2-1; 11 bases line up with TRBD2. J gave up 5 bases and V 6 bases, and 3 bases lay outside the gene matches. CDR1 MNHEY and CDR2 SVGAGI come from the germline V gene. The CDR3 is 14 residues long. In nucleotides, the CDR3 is TGTGCCAGCAGCGGGACTAGCGGTCACAATGAGCAGTTCTTC. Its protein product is CASSGTSGHNEQFF.

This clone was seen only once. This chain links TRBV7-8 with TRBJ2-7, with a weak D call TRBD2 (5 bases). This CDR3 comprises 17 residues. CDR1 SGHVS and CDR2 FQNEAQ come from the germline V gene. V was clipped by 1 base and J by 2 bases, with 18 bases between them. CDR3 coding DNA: TGTGCCAGCAGCTTAGAAGAGGGCGAGATGATCGCCTACGAGCAGTACTTC. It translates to CASSLEEGEMIAYEQYF.

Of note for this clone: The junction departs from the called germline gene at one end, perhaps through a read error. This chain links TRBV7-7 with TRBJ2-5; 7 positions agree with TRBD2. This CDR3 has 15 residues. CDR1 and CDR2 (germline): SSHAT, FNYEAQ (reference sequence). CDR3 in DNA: TGTGCTAGCAGCTTATATACGGGAGGCCAAGAGACCCAGTACTTC. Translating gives CASSLYTGGQETQYF.

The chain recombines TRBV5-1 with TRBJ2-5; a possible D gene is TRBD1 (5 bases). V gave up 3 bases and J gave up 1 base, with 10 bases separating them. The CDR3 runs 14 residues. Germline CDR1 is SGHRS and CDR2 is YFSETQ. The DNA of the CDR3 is TGCGCCAGCAGCTCGACAGTTATCCAAGAGACCCAGTACTTC. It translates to CASSSTVIQETQYF.

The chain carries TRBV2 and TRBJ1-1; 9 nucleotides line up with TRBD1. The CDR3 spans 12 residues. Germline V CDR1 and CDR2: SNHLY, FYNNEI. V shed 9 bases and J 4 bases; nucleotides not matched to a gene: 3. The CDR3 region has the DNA TGTGCCAGTTTGACAGGGGGCACTGAAGCTTTCTTT. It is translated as CASLTGGTEAFF.

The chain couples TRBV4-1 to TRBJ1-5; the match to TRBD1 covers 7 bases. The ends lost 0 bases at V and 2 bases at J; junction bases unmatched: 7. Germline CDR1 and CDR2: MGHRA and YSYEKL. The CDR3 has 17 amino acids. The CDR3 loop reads CASSQELGGGRNQPQHF. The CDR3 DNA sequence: TGCGCCAGCAGCCAAGAGTTAGGGGGCGGACGCAATCAGCCCCAGCATTTT.

CDR3 sequence: CASSEESRREQYF. CDR3 coding DNA: TGTGCCAGCAGTGAAGAGTCCCGACGCGAGCAGTACTTC. The chain links TRBV6-1 to TRBJ2-7, with D uncertain. The V end lost 1 base, the J end lost 6 bases, and 10 bases lay between the germline ends. The CDR3 covers 13 residues. Per the germline V gene, CDR1 is MNHNS and CDR2 is SASEGT.

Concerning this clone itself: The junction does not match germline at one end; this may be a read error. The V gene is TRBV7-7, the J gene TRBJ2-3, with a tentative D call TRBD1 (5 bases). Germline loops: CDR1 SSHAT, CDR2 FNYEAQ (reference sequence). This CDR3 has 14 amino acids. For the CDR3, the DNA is TGTGCTAGCAGCTTAGGGCAGGGATACTCTACGCAGTATTTT. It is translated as CASSLGQGYSTQYF.